The TCR beta chain under discussion was sequenced for a study of CD8+ T cells in alopecia areata. Overall study context: The protocol delivered tofacitinib for 6 to 18 months, then withdrew it for 6 months. Whole-study findings and limits: It was less clear whether patients shared TCRs than it was in mice, possibly because of HLA.

Reverse transcribed after extraction, RNA yielded cDNA as the sequencing template. Using immunoSEQ multiplex PCR, the repertoire was profiled, and TCRdb retains in-frame clones only, with some absent. The sample records some 150,000 clones, 45% to 55% being singletons. This clone was detected only a few times. The antigen is undetermined. This CDR3 spans 14 amino acids. Germline lookup yields CDR1 GTSNPN and CDR2 SVGIG (reference sequence). The V segment lost 1 base and the J segment 5 bases; nucleotides outside the gene matches: 3. This receptor was taken from a human donor with alopecia areata. The input for sequencing was CD8+ T cells sorted from blood, taken at week 0. V and J are TRBV30 and TRBJ2-1; 9 positions agree with TRBD1. CDR3 region: CAWSDRDRDNEQFF. The DNA for the CDR3 is TGTGCCTGGAGTGACCGGGACAGGGACAATGAGCAGTTCTTC.